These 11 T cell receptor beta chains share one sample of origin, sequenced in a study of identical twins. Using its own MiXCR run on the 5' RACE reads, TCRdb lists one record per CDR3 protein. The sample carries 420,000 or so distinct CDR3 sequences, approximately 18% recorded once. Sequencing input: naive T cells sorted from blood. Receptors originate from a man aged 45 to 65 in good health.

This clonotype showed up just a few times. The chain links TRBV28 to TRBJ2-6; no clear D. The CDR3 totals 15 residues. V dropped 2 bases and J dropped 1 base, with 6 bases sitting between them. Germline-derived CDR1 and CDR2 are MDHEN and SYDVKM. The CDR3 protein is CASSLLVSGANVLTF. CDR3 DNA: TGTGCCAGCAGTTTACTGGTTTCTGGGGCCAACGTCCTGACTTTC.

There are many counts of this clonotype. The CDR3 protein is CSSKVGSGGDEQFF. CDR3 coding DNA: TGCAGCTCTAAAGTGGGTAGCGGGGGGGATGAGCAGTTCTTC. V and J are TRBV29-1 and TRBJ2-1, with 11 bases that match TRBD2. CDR1 SQVTM and CDR2 ANQGSEA come from the germline V gene. The ends lost 8 bases at V and 8 bases at J; junction bases unmatched: 11. The CDR3 spans 14 residues.

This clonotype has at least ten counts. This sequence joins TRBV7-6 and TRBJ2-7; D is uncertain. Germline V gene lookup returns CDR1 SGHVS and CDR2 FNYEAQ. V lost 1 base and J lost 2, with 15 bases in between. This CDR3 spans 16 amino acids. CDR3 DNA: TGTGCCAGCAGCTTAGAATCCACTGAATCAGCCTACGAGCAGTACTTC. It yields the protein CASSLESTESAYEQYF.

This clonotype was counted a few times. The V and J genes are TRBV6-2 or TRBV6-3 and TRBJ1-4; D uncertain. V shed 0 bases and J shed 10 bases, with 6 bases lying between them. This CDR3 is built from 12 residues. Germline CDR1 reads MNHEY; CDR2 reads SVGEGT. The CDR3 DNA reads TGTGCCAGCAGTTACTCGATGGGAAAACTGTTTTTT. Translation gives CASSYSMGKLFF.

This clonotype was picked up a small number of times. The CDR3: CASSQELASYEQYF. The DNA for the CDR3 is TGTGCCAGCAGCCAAGAACTAGCGAGTTACGAGCAGTACTTC. The chain has TRBV4-2 and TRBJ2-7; TRBD2 aligns across 7 bases. The J segment lost 4 bases and the V segment lost 0 bases, leaving 3 bases of the junction unmatched. The V gene's germline CDR1 is LGHNA and CDR2 YNFKEQ. The CDR3 extends over 14 amino acids.

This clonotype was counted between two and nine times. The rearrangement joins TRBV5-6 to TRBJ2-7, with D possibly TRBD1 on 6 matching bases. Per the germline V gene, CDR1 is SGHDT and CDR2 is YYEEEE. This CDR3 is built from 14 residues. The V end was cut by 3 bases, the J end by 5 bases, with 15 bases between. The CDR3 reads CASSSSGHPDEQYF. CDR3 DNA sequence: TGTGCCAGCAGCTCCTCGGGACATCCCGACGAGCAGTACTTC.

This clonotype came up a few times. The CDR3 DNA follows: TGCAGCGTTGAAGAGGAGGGGCCCCCTCGGTATGGCTACACCTTC. It encodes CSVEEEGPPRYGYTF. This chain uses TRBV29-1 with TRBJ1-2, with D possibly being TRBD1 (5 bases). This CDR3 contains 15 residues. Germline V CDR1 and CDR2: SQVTM, ANQGSEA. The V gene lost 0 bases and the J gene lost 5 bases, with 16 bases spanning the gap.

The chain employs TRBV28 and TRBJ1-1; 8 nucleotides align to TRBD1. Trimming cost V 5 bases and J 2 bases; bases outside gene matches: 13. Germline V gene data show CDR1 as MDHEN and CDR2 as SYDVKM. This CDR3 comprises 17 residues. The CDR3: CASSTDRGGGTNTEAFF. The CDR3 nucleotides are TGTGCCAGCAGTACCGACAGGGGAGGCGGAACCAACACTGAAGCTTTCTTT. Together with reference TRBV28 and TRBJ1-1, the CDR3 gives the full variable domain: DVKVTQSSRYLVKRTGEKVFLECVQDMDHENMFWYRQDPGLGLRLIYFSYDVKMKEKGDIPEGYSVSREKKERFSLILESASTNQTSMYLCASSTDRGGGTNTEAFFGQGTRLTVV.

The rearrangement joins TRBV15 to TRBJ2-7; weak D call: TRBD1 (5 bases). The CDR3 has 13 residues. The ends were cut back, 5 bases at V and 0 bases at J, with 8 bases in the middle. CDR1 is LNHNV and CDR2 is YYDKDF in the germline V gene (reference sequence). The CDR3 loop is CATSHRNSYEQYF. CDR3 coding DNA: TGTGCCACCAGCCACAGGAACTCCTACGAGCAGTACTTC.

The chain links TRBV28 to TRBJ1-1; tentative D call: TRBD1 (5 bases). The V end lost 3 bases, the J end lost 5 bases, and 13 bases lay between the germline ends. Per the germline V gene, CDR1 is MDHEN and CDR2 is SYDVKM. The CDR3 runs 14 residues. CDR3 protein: CASSLSTGETEAFF. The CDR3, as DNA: TGTGCCAGCAGTTTGAGTACAGGAGAAACTGAAGCTTTCTTT.

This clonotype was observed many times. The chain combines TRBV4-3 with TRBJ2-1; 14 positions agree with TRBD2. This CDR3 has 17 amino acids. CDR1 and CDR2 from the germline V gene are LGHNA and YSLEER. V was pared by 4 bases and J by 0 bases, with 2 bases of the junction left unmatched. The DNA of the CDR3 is TGCGCCAGCAGCCTCGGACTAGCGGGGGGCTCCTACAATGAGCAGTTCTTC. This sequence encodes CASSLGLAGGSYNEQFF.